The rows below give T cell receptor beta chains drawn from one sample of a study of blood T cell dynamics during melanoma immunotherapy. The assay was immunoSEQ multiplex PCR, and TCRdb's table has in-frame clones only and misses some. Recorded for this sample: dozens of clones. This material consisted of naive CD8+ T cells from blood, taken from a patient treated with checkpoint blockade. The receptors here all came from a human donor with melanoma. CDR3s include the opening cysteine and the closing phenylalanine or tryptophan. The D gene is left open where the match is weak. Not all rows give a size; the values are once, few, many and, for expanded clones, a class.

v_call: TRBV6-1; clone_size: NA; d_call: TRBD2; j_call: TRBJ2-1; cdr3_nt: TGTGCCAGCAGCAGGACTAGCGGGAGTATCCATGAGCAGTTCTTC; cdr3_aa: CASSRTSGSIHEQFF
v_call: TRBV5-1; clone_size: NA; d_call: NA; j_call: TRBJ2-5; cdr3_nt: TGCGCCAGCAGCTTGGTATCGGGGATACGAGAGACCCAGTACTTC; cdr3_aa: CASSLVSGIRETQYF
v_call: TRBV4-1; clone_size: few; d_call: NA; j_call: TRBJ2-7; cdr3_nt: TGCGCCAGCAGCCAAGACAGCTACTACGAGCAGTACTTC; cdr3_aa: CASSQDSYYEQYF
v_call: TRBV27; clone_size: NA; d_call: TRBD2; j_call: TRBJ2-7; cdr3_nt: TGTGCCAGCAGTTTCCTCGGGGGGATTTCCTACGAGCAGTACTTC; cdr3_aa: CASSFLGGISYEQYF
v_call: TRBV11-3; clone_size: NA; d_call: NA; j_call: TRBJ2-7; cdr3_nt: TGTGCCAGCAGCTTAGGTCCCACAACCTACGAGCAGTACTTC; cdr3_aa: CASSLGPTTYEQYF
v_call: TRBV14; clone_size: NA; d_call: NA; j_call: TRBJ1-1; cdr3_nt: TGTGCCAGCAGCCAAGGGCGTAACCTTGAAGCTTTCTTT; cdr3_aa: CASSQGRNLEAFF
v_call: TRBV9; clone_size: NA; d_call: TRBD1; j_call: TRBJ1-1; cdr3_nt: TGTGCCAGCAGCAGCGGACAGGGAGGCACTGAAGCTTTCTTT; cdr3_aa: CASSSGQGGTEAFF
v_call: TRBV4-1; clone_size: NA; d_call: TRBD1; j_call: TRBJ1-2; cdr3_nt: TGCGCCAGCAGCCAGAGGGGGACAGGGTTTGGCTACACCTTC; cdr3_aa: CASSQRGTGFGYTF
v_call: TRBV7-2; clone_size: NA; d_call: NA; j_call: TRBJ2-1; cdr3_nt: TGTGCCAGCAGGGTTTGGCGGGCACAGGGTGAGGATGAGCAGTTCTTC; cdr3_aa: CASRVWRAQGEDEQFF
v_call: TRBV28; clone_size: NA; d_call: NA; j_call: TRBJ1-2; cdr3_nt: TGTGCCAGCAGTTTATTCAGGGGTGCGGATGGCTACACCTTC; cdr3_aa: CASSLFRGADGYTF
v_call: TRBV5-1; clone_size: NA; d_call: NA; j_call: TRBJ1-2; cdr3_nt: TGCGCCAGCAGCTGGGTTTCCGGGACGGATTATGGCTGCACCTTC; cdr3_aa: CASSWVSGTDYGCTF
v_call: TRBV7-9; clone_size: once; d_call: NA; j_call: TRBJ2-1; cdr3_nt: TGTGCCAGCAGTTCTGGTGTCGGGAATGAGCAGTTCTTC; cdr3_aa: CASSSGVGNEQFF
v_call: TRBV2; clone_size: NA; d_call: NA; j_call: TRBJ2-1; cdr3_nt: TGTGCCAGCAGCGGGGCGAAAAATGAGCAGTTCTTC; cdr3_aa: CASSGAKNEQFF
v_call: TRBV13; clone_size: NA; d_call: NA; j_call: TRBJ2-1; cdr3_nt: TGTGCCAGCAGCTTAGGGGAACTCTCCTACAATGAGCAGTTCTTC; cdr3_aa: CASSLGELSYNEQFF
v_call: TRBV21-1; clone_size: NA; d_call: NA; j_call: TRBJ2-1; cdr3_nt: TGTGCCAGCAGCAGACGTACGGGACAGGGGAACAATGAGCAGTTCTTC; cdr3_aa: CASSRRTGQGNNEQFF
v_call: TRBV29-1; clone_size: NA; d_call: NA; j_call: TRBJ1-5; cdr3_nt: TGCAGCGCCGAAGGTGGGATGGGCCAGCCCCAGCATTTT; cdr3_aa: CSAEGGMGQPQHF
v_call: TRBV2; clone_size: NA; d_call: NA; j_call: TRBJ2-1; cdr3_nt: TGTGCCGGTAGTCCTCAGTCATACAATGAGCAGTTCTTC; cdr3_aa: CAGSPQSYNEQFF
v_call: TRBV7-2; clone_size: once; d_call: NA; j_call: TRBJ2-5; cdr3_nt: TGTGCCAGCAGCTTTACCGGGAGTCAAGAGACCCAGTACTTC; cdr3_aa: CASSFTGSQETQYF
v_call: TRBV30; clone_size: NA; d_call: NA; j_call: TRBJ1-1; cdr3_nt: TGTGCCTGGAGTGTACTCAGGGAGACTGAAGCTTTCTTT; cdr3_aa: CAWSVLRETEAFF
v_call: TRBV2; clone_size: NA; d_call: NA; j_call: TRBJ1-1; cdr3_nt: TGTGCCAGCAGTGAAAAGTTGGGCACTGAAGCTTTCTTT; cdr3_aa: CASSEKLGTEAFF
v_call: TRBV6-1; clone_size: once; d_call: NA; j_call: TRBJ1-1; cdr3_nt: TGTGCCAGCAGCCTTCAGGGAACGACTGAAGCTTTCTTT; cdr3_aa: CASSLQGTTEAFF
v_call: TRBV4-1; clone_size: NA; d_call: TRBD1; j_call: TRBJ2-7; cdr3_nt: TGCGCCAGCAGCCAATACACAGGGGGGCTCTCCTACGAGCAGTACTTC; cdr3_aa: CASSQYTGGLSYEQYF
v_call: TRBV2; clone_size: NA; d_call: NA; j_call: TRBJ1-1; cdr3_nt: TGTGCCAGCAGTGAATTTCAGGGTGCAAACACTGAAGCTTTCTTT; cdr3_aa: CASSEFQGANTEAFF
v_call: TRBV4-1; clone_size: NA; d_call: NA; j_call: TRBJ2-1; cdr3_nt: TGCGCCAGCAGCCAAGATGTAAGTAGCTCCTACAATGAGCAGTTCTTC; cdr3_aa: CASSQDVSSSYNEQFF
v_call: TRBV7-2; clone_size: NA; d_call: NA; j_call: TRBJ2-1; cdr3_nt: TGTGCCAGCAGCTTAGTTCTAGCATCAGAGCAGTTCTTC; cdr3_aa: CASSLVLASEQFF
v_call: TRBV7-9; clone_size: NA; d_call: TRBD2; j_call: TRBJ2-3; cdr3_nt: TGTGCCAGCAGCCCCAGGACTAGCGGGAGGTATGGCACAGATACGCAGTATTTT; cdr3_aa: CASSPRTSGRYGTDTQYF
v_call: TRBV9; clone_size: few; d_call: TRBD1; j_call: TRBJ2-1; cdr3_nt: TGTGCCAGCAGCGATCGACCGGGACAGGGCGTTGTCTTC; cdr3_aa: CASSDRPGQGVVF
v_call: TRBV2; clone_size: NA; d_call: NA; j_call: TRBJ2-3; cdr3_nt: TGTGCCAGCACAGGTCTTCGCACAGATACGCAGTATTTT; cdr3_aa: CASTGLRTDTQYF
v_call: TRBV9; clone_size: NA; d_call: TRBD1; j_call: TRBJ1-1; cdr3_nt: TGTGCCAGCAGCCTCGGACAGGGGGGGGCTGAAGCTTTCTTT; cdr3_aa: CASSLGQGGAEAFF
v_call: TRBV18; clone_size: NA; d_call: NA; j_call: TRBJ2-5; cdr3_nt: TGTGCCAGCTCACCACCGAGGGCAGGCCAAGAGACCCAGTACTTC; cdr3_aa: CASSPPRAGQETQYF